What follows are 27 T cell receptor beta chains derived from one specimen sequenced in a study of early T cells in non-severe SARS-CoV-2 infection. TCRdb processed the 5' RACE reads anew with MiXCR; each CDR3 protein has one entry. Among more than 65,000 distinct CDR3 sequences listed, roughly an eighth were seen once. Sequencing was done on a sample of whole blood. Receptor source: an adult who was a healthcare worker with PCR-confirmed SARS-CoV-2 infection or an uninfected control (not recorded which).

V usage is TRBV7-3 and J usage is TRBJ2-2, with TRBD1 as a possible D gene (6 bases). V dropped 5 bases and J dropped 6 bases, with 16 bases sitting between them. There are 15 residues in the CDR3. The germline CDR1 and CDR2 sequences are SGHTA and FQGTGA. Here the CDR3 reads CASSRTVAHAGELFF. The CDR3 DNA sequence: TGTGCCAGCAGCCGGACAGTCGCCCACGCCGGGGAGCTGTTTTTT.

The rearrangement uses TRBV10-3 and TRBJ2-7; TRBD1 aligns across 9 bases. This CDR3 contains 16 residues. Germline-derived CDR1 and CDR2 are ENHRY and SYGVKD. J lost 4 bases, V lost 0 bases, and 7 bases had no gene match. The CDR3 nucleotides are TGTGCCATCAGTGAGTCTCGGACAGGGGAGGCGTACGAGCAGTACTTC. Protein: CAISESRTGEAYEQYF.

This clonotype was counted ten times or more. The V gene is TRBV7-6, the J gene TRBJ2-7; 10 bases line up with TRBD1. CDR1 and CDR2 from the germline V gene are SGHVS and FNYEAQ. V gave up 2 bases and J gave up 6 bases; unmatched junction bases: 10. CDR3 length: 16 residues. CDR3 region: CASSLFQGQGIPEQYF. CDR3 sequence (DNA): TGTGCCAGCAGCTTATTCCAGGGACAGGGGATCCCCGAGCAGTACTTC.

In its sample, this clonotype was seen a few times. This chain links TRBV11-1 with TRBJ2-1, with 8 bases identical to TRBD2. CDR1 SGHAT and CDR2 FQDESV come from the germline V gene (reference sequence). Germline trimming cut 6 bases from V and 5 bases from J; bases unmatched to any gene: 6. This CDR3 has 14 amino acids. CDR3 bases: TGTGCCAGCAGGACGGGGGGGCAAAACAATGAGCAGTTCTTC. Translated: CASRTGGQNNEQFF. Filled out from reference TRBV11-1 and TRBJ2-1, the complete variable domain reads EAEVAQSPRYKITEKSQAVAFWCDPISGHATLYWYRQILGQGPELLVQFQDESVVDDSQLPKDRFSAERLKGVDSTLKIQPAELGDSAMYLCASRTGGQNNEQFFGPGTRLTVL.

This clonotype has at least ten counts. The chain joins TRBV6-1 to TRBJ1-2; TRBD1 might be the D (5 bases). CDR1 and CDR2 (germline): MNHNS, SASEGT. V was clipped by 0 bases and J by 2 bases, with 16 bases between them. The CDR3 contains 17 residues. The CDR3 nucleotides read TGTGCCAGCAGTGAAGCTTGGGGCGTTGAGGGCAACTATGGCTACACCTTC. Protein sequence: CASSEAWGVEGNYGYTF.

The table lists this clonotype with many counts. The V gene is TRBV5-1, the J gene TRBJ2-1; D is unresolved. Germline CDR1 and CDR2: SGHRS and YFSETQ. The CDR3 length is 12 residues. The ends were cut back, 2 bases at V and 10 bases at J, with 10 bases in the middle. CDR3 amino acids: CASSFEVGEQFF. The CDR3 coding sequence is TGCGCCAGCAGCTTCGAGGTCGGGGAGCAGTTCTTC.

The J gene is TRBJ2-5, the V gene TRBV7-2; D may be TRBD2 (6 bases). V gave up 5 bases and J gave up 0 bases, with 16 bases separating them. The V gene's germline CDR1 is SGHTA and CDR2 FQGNSA. The CDR3 runs to 16 residues. The CDR3 sequence is CASSQRARAHQETQYF. The CDR3 bases are TGTGCCAGCAGCCAGCGGGCCAGGGCCCACCAAGAGACCCAGTACTTC. The complete variable domain, with remaining parts taken from reference TRBV7-2 and TRBJ2-5, reads GAGVSQSPSNKVTEKGKDVELRCDPISGHTALYWYRQSLGQGLEFLIYFQGNSAPDKSGLPSDRFSAERTGGSVSTLTIQRTQQEDSAVYLCASSQRARAHQETQYFGPGTRLLVL.

The J gene is TRBJ2-5, the V gene TRBV29-1, with D hard to call. The CDR3 consists of 12 residues. The ends were cut back, 4 bases at V and 4 bases at J, with 10 bases in the middle. Germline V gives CDR1 SQVTM, CDR2 ANQGSEA. The CDR3 loop is CSVVPSGETQYF. Written as DNA, the CDR3 is TGCAGCGTTGTTCCATCGGGAGAGACCCAGTACTTC.

This clonotype was observed a handful of times. V gene TRBV5-6 combines with J gene TRBJ1-6; D unresolved. The V end lost 4 bases, the J end lost 9 bases, and 8 bases lay between the germline ends. CDR1 is SGHDT and CDR2 is YYEEEE in the germline V gene. The CDR3 consists of 12 residues. The CDR3 region has the DNA TGTGCCAGCAGCACTGACCCTTCACCCCTCCACTTT. Translation gives CASSTDPSPLHF. The full variable domain, with the rest looked up from reference TRBV5-6 and TRBJ1-6, is DAGVTQSPTHLIKTRGQQVTLRCSPKSGHDTVSWYQQALGQGPQFIFQYYEEEERQRGNFPDRFSGHQFPNYSSELNVNALLLGDSALYLCASSTDPSPLHFGNGTRLTVT.

This clonotype was recorded at least ten times. The chain uses TRBV29-1 and TRBJ1-1, with 10 nucleotides matching TRBD1. This CDR3 spans 14 amino acids. CDR1 and CDR2 (germline): SQVTM, ANQGSEA. Trimming took 7 bases from V and 4 from J; bases not matched to a gene: 9. The CDR3 sequence: CSATTGTGVTEAFF. The CDR3 DNA reads TGCAGCGCCACAACCGGGACAGGGGTCACTGAAGCTTTCTTT.

This chain joins TRBV3-1 and TRBJ2-5, with a tentative D call TRBD2 (5 bases). The CDR3 is made up of 16 amino acids. CDR1 and CDR2 from the germline V gene are LGHDT and YNNKEL (reference sequence). V lost 11 bases and J 1 base, leaving 23 bases between the germline ends. In DNA, the CDR3 is TGTGCCTGCGCAGCATGGACCACTAGTGCCCAAGAGACCCAGTACTTC. It encodes CACAAWTTSAQETQYF.

The chain has TRBV29-1 and TRBJ1-3; the match to TRBD1 covers 9 bases. The germline V gene has CDR1 SQVTM and CDR2 ANQGSEA. V lost 7 bases and J lost 6; bases outside the gene matches: 4. The CDR3 length is 12 residues. DNA for the CDR3: TGCAGCGCCCGGACAGGGGAAAACACCATATATTTT. This codes for CSARTGENTIYF.

This clonotype has ten or more counts. The chain carries TRBV7-9 and TRBJ2-3, with D perhaps being TRBD1 or TRBD2 (7 bases each). Trimming took off 8 bases at V and 1 base at J, with 19 bases between the two ends. Germline CDR1 reads SEHNR; CDR2 reads FQNEAQ (reference sequence). This CDR3 has 16 amino acids. CDR3 loop: CASGTFRGGGTDTQYF. The CDR3 DNA reads as TGTGCCAGCGGCACCTTCAGGGGGGGAGGCACAGATACGCAGTATTTT.

This clonotype was recorded a few times. V gene TRBV6-2 or TRBV6-3 combines with J gene TRBJ2-3; the D is unclear. The V and J ends lost 3 bases and 3 bases respectively, with 10 bases between them. The germline V gene has CDR1 MNHEY and CDR2 SVGEGT. This CDR3 has 14 residues. As DNA, the CDR3 is TGTGCCAGCAGTTATATTGTGACAACAGATACGCAGTATTTT. As protein: CASSYIVTTDTQYF.

This clonotype occurred a few times. The rearrangement links TRBV3-1 to TRBJ2-5; 7 nucleotides line up with TRBD2. The germline CDR1 and CDR2 sequences are LGHDT and YNNKEL (reference sequence). The CDR3 contains 18 residues. Germline trimming cut 1 base from V and 5 bases from J; bases unmatched to any gene: 16. The CDR3 sequence: CASSQVGGYGPREETQYF. CDR3 DNA: TGTGCCAGCAGCCAAGTGGGGGGGTACGGACCCCGCGAGGAGACCCAGTACTTC.

This chain connects TRBV7-2 to TRBJ1-1; D is perhaps TRBD1 (6 bases). Trimming stripped 2 bases from V and 0 bases from J, with 13 bases between. This CDR3 comprises 16 residues. Germline assignment: CDR1 SGHTA and CDR2 FQGNSA. CDR3 residues: CASSLFGDTLNTEAFF. The CDR3 DNA sequence: TGTGCCAGCAGCTTATTTGGGGACACTCTGAACACTGAAGCTTTCTTT.

This clonotype was seen repeatedly, ten times or more. The rearrangement joins TRBV18 to TRBJ2-7; D is uncertain. The germline V gene has CDR1 KGHSH and CDR2 LQKENI. V gave up 6 bases and J gave up 2 bases, with 14 bases separating them. CDR3 size: 14 residues. The chain's CDR3 is CASSPGRSTYEQYF. As DNA, the CDR3 is TGTGCCAGCTCCCCCGGACGGTCCACCTACGAGCAGTACTTC.

The table lists this clonotype with many counts. The gene calls are TRBV4-3 and TRBJ2-6; 8 bases line up with TRBD1. This CDR3 region has 19 residues. The V gene end was trimmed by 0 bases and the J gene end by 0 bases; junction bases not matched to a gene: 7. Germline CDR1 and CDR2: LGHNA and YSLEER. Here the CDR3 DNA reads TGCGCCAGCAGCCAAGAGGGCAGGGGGCTTCTCTCTGGGGCCAACGTCCTGACTTTC. Translation: CASSQEGRGLLSGANVLTF.

This clonotype was seen at least ten times. CDR3 amino acids: CASSLDYPNNEQFF. Here the CDR3 DNA reads TGTGCCAGCAGCTTAGATTATCCTAACAATGAGCAGTTCTTC. This chain connects TRBV11-2 to TRBJ2-1, with unresolved D. CDR1 is SGHAT and CDR2 is FQNNGV in the germline V gene. V was clipped by 0 bases and J by 5 bases, with 8 bases between them. The CDR3 totals 14 residues.

This clonotype was counted many times. This rearrangement joins TRBV28 to TRBJ1-2, with D uncertain. Germline V gene lookup returns CDR1 MDHEN and CDR2 SYDVKM. This CDR3 is 13 amino acids long. V was pared by 3 bases and J by 5 bases, with 10 bases between. The CDR3 reads CASSFIMTYGYTF. CDR3 sequence (DNA): TGTGCCAGCAGTTTTATTATGACGTATGGCTACACCTTC.

Note on this clonotype: The junction shows a germline mismatch at one end, possibly a read error. The V and J genes are TRBV5-4 and TRBJ2-1, with 8 bases lining up with TRBD2. The CDR3 is made up of 12 amino acids. Germline loops: CDR1 SGHNT, CDR2 YYREEE (reference sequence). The CDR3, as DNA: TGTGCCAGCAGCTTGGTTACGGGGGGGCGGTCCTTC. Protein sequence: CASSLVTGGRSF. The whole variable domain, remainder taken from reference TRBV5-4 and TRBJ2-1, is ETGVTQSPTHLIKTRGQQVTLRCSSQSGHNTVSWYQQALGQGPQFIFQYYREEENGRGNFPPRFSGLQFPNYSSELNVNALELDDSALYLCASSLVTGGRSFGPGTRLTVL.

This clonotype was seen only a few times. This sequence joins TRBV11-2 and TRBJ2-5, with a possible D match to TRBD1 (6 bases). Per germline, CDR1 SGHAT and CDR2 FQNNGV. This CDR3 has 14 residues. Trimming took off 8 bases at V and 2 bases at J, with 15 bases between the two ends. CDR3: CASSQGRTQETQYF. In DNA, the CDR3 is TGTGCCAGCTCCCAGGGGCGGACACAAGAGACCCAGTACTTC.

V is TRBV20-1 and J is TRBJ1-2, with D possibly matching TRBD1 (5 bases). The germline CDR1 and CDR2 sequences are DFQATT and SNEGSKA (reference sequence). This CDR3 comprises 17 residues. Between the trimmed V and J ends, which lost 3 bases and 7 bases, there was a span of 27 bases. CDR3: CSASSGQAQENTSGYTF. The CDR3 region has the DNA TGCAGTGCTAGCTCCGGCCAGGCACAGGAAAATACAAGTGGCTACACCTTC.

In its sample, this clonotype was seen many times. This chain connects TRBV19 to TRBJ2-7; TRBD2 agrees at 9 bases. The germline gives CDR1 LNHDA, CDR2 SQIVND (reference sequence). The V gene end was trimmed by 6 bases and the J gene end by 6 bases; junction bases not matched to a gene: 3. The CDR3 runs 12 residues. CDR3 protein: CASRTSGGEQYF. The CDR3 DNA reads TGTGCCAGTAGGACTAGCGGAGGCGAGCAGTACTTC.

This clonotype was detected ten times or more. The chain couples TRBV19 to TRBJ2-5, with 9 bases lining up with TRBD2. After removal of 3 bases from V and 4 bases from J, the junction contained 9 bases not matched to a gene. The V gene's germline CDR1 is LNHDA and CDR2 SQIVND (reference sequence). The CDR3 is 16 residues long. The CDR3 loop is CASSISAGGLGETQYF. The DNA of the CDR3 is TGTGCCAGTAGTATTTCAGCGGGGGGCCTGGGAGAGACCCAGTACTTC.

A few counts support this clonotype. This rearrangement joins TRBV7-6 to TRBJ1-5, with D tentatively TRBD1 (6 bases). V shed 1 base and J shed 7 bases, with 8 bases lying between them. CDR3 size: 13 residues. Germline-derived CDR1 and CDR2 are SGHVS and FNYEAQ. This CDR3 is CASSLGGAQPQHF. The DNA of the CDR3 is TGTGCCAGCAGCTTAGGGGGGGCGCAGCCCCAGCATTTT.

The V gene is TRBV3-1, the J gene TRBJ2-7, with TRBD1 matching 9 bases. Germline CDR1 and CDR2: LGHDT and YNNKEL (reference sequence). V lost 11 bases to trimming and J lost 4 bases; unmatched junction nucleotides: 3. CDR3 length equals 11 residues. CDR3 nucleotides: TGTGCCGTACAGGGGGCGTACGAGCAGTACTTC. Protein sequence: CAVQGAYEQYF.